Listed below are T cell receptor beta chains from one sample, sequenced in a study of cytomegalovirus exposure and HLA in healthy donors. Libraries were prepared by immunoSEQ multiplex PCR; TCRdb keeps only in-frame clonotypes and omits some of them. The repertoire holds some 150,000 clones, with approximately 79% as singletons. The sample was PBMCs. The receptors were sampled from a man in his forties or fifties in good health and CMV-seronegative. CDR3s include the opening cysteine and the closing phenylalanine or tryptophan. Some rows have no size entry. The others give once, few or many, or a class for an expanded clone.

clone_size	v_call	cdr3_aa
-	TRBV28	CASTIAGAREQYF
-	TRBV19	CASSGLQVNQPQHF
-	TRBV6-1	CASSRDSNTGELFF
-	TRBV25-1	CASSRGGGYEQYF
-	TRBV10-3	CAISGGREVETQYF
-	TRBV29-1	CSVGTGRYNEQFF
few	TRBV5-1	CAVGPINLAPHLTPGSCFF
-	TRBV5-1	CASSLEGGGFDEQYF
-	TRBV10-3	CAINSGAGGYTF
few	TRBV6-6	CASSYSMGQGANEQFF
-	TRBV5-4	CASESRSGSGFNTQYF
few	TRBV10-3	CAISESIGAYGYTF
-	TRBV29-1	CSVAGTGGVEQYF
-	TRBV29-1	CSVGQGLGYEQYF
-	TRBV7-6	CASSLGGGPYEQYF
-	TRBV11-2	CASSRGAGGTDTQYF
few	TRBV4-1	CASSQVAGWGTGELFF